The 28 T cell receptor beta chains listed next were all sequenced from one sample in a study of blood T cell repertoires in COVID-19. Libraries were prepared by immunoSEQ multiplex PCR; TCRdb keeps only in-frame clonotypes and omits some of them. The table has roughly 59,000 clones, 60% to 80% seen once. The sequencing input was peripheral blood. These TCRs come from a man at least 80 years old with acute or convalescent COVID-19.

This chain links TRBV11-2 with TRBJ2-2, with TRBD1 identical over 8 bases. Germline V gives CDR1 SGHAT, CDR2 FQNNGV. The CDR3 contains 15 residues. With V trimmed by 5 bases and J by 4 bases, 6 bases remained unmatched. This CDR3 reads CASSQTGAVTGELFF. The CDR3 DNA follows: TGTGCCAGCAGCCAGACAGGGGCGGTCACCGGGGAGCTGTTTTTT.

The V call is TRBV27, the J call TRBJ2-2, with TRBD1 matching over 9 bases. The CDR3 contains 16 residues. J lost 5 bases, V lost 5 bases, and 9 bases had no gene match. CDR1 and CDR2 (germline): MNHEY, SMNVEV (reference sequence). The CDR3 reads CASSPWTGDLTGELFF. CDR3 nucleotides: TGTGCCAGCAGTCCATGGACAGGGGATTTAACCGGGGAGCTGTTTTTT.

This chain connects TRBV2 to TRBJ2-2; 7 bases agree with TRBD1. V lost 6 bases and J lost 2; bases outside the gene matches: 3. CDR1 is SNHLY, CDR2 FYNNEI, per germline. The CDR3 is 14 amino acids. The CDR3 loop is CASRDRINTGELFF. The CDR3 DNA is TGTGCCAGCAGGGACAGGATAAACACCGGGGAGCTGTTTTTT.

This rearrangement joins TRBV19 to TRBJ2-7, with TRBD1 matching 9 bases. Germline V gene lookup returns CDR1 LNHDA and CDR2 SQIVND (reference sequence). The CDR3 has 16 residues. Trimming took 6 bases from V and 3 from J; bases not matched to a gene: 12. The CDR3: CASRARGGQGHYEQYF. For the CDR3, the DNA is TGTGCCAGTAGGGCACGCGGGGGACAGGGACACTACGAGCAGTACTTC.

The gene calls are TRBV30 and TRBJ2-6; 7 nucleotides align to TRBD2. V was pared by 2 bases and J by 0 bases, with 7 bases of the junction left unmatched. The CDR3 covers 17 residues. Germline loops: CDR1 GTSNPN, CDR2 SVGIG (reference sequence). CDR3 nucleotides: TGTGCCTGGAGTAGGTCGGGAGGAATCTCTGGGGCCAACGTCCTGACTTTC. Its translation: CAWSRSGGISGANVLTF.

The rearrangement joins TRBV2 to TRBJ2-5; 7 bases match TRBD2. V gave up 0 bases and J gave up 7 bases; unmatched junction bases: 8. The CDR3 has 15 residues. Germline V lookup: CDR1 SNHLY, CDR2 FYNNEI. The CDR3 DNA follows: TGTGCCAGCAGTGAAGCTCCCCTAGCGGTGGGGACCCAGTACTTC. Protein product: CASSEAPLAVGTQYF.

This rearrangement joins TRBV7-9 to TRBJ1-2; no reliable D call. CDR3 size: 14 residues. The V gene lost 5 bases and the J gene lost 7 bases, with 17 bases spanning the gap. Germline lookup yields CDR1 SEHNR and CDR2 FQNEAQ (reference sequence). In DNA, the CDR3 is TGTGCCAGCAGCCCCCGAGCAAGTTTTAGTGGCTACACCTTC. Translated: CASSPRASFSGYTF.

The chain employs TRBV5-1 and TRBJ1-2; 9 nucleotides match TRBD1. The germline V gene has CDR1 SGHRS and CDR2 YFSETQ. Germline trimming cut 2 bases from V and 3 bases from J; bases unmatched to any gene: 2. There are 14 residues in the CDR3. CDR3: CASSLQGADYGYTF. The CDR3 DNA sequence: TGCGCCAGCAGCTTACAGGGGGCGGACTATGGCTACACCTTC. The whole variable domain, filled in from reference TRBV5-1 and TRBJ1-2, reads KAGVTQTPRYLIKTRGQQVTLSCSPISGHRSVSWYQQTPGQGLQFLFEYFSETQRNKGNFPGRFSGRQFSNSRSEMNVSTLELGDSALYLCASSLQGADYGYTFGSGTRLTVV.

The chain employs TRBV2 and TRBJ2-3, with D perhaps TRBD1 (6 bases). Germline CDR1 is SNHLY and CDR2 is FYNNEI. V lost 5 bases and J 0 bases, leaving 15 bases between the germline ends. CDR3 length: 16 amino acids. CDR3 residues: CASSTGPGQSTDTQYF. CDR3 DNA sequence: TGTGCCAGCAGTACAGGACCGGGACAAAGCACAGATACGCAGTATTTT.

As concerns this clone: At one boundary the junction diverges from the germline segment, which might be a read error. The V call is TRBV2, the J call TRBJ2-5; D may be TRBD2 (7 bases). Germline CDR1 reads SNHLY; CDR2 reads FYNNEI. CDR3 size: 11 residues. CDR3 protein: CASREGGSGDF. For the CDR3, the DNA is TGTGCCAGCAGGGAGGGGGGGTCCGGAGACTTC.

This clone was seen just once. The chain is built from TRBV6-5 and TRBJ2-1, with D possibly matching TRBD2 (6 bases). Germline CDR1 reads MNHEY; CDR2 reads SVGAGI. The CDR3 is made up of 15 amino acids. Trimming took off 5 bases at V and 5 bases at J, with 16 bases between the two ends. The CDR3 DNA is TGTGCCAGCAGTCCCAGAAGGGGAGGTCACAATGAGCAGTTCTTC. The encoded protein is CASSPRRGGHNEQFF.

This chain uses TRBV2 with TRBJ1-1, with D perhaps matching TRBD1 (5 bases). CDR1 and CDR2 (germline): SNHLY, FYNNEI. Trimming stripped 1 base from V and 1 base from J, with 10 bases between. CDR3 length: 15 residues. The CDR3 spells CASSEVGVGNTEAFF. The CDR3 DNA sequence: TGTGCCAGCAGTGAAGTAGGGGTTGGGAACACTGAAGCTTTCTTT.

V and J are TRBV6-5 and TRBJ1-2, with TRBD1 matching over 7 bases. CDR3 length equals 14 residues. V shed 5 bases and J 4 bases; nucleotides not matched to a gene: 7. The germline CDR1 and CDR2 sequences are MNHEY and SVGAGI. The DNA of the CDR3 is TGTGCCAGCAGTCCGGGACAGCAATTCTATGGCTACACCTTC. It yields the protein CASSPGQQFYGYTF.

The V gene is TRBV5-1, the J gene TRBJ1-4; D not certain. The CDR3 spans 15 residues. Germline V gene lookup returns CDR1 SGHRS and CDR2 YFSETQ. V lost 0 bases to trimming and J lost 8 bases, with 14 bases between them. Written as DNA, the CDR3 is TGCGCCAGCAGCTTGGCCCCGGGCGGAGGGGAAAAACTGTTTTTT. This sequence encodes CASSLAPGGGEKLFF.

This chain joins TRBV19 and TRBJ2-2, with D perhaps matching TRBD1 (5 bases). V lost 4 bases and J lost 4, with 10 bases in between. CDR3 length: 14 amino acids. Germline assignment: CDR1 LNHDA and CDR2 SQIVND (reference sequence). In DNA form, the CDR3 reads TGTGCCAGTAGTAAGACAGTATCCACCGGGGAGCTGTTTTTT. It yields the protein CASSKTVSTGELFF.

There are a few counts of this clone. The chain has TRBV19 and TRBJ1-5; D ambiguous. Germline CDR1 is LNHDA and CDR2 is SQIVND (reference sequence). The V end was cut by 1 base, the J end by 5 bases, with 12 bases between. The CDR3 consists of 15 residues. Here the CDR3 reads CASSIAGRSDQPQHF. The CDR3 DNA follows: TGTGCCAGTAGTATAGCTGGTCGGTCCGATCAGCCCCAGCATTTT. The complete variable domain, with remaining parts taken from reference TRBV19 and TRBJ1-5, reads DGGITQSPKYLFRKEGQNVTLSCEQNLNHDAMYWYRQDPGQGLRLIYYSQIVNDFQKGDIAEGYSVSREKKESFPLTVTSAQKNPTAFYLCASSIAGRSDQPQHFGDGTRLSIL.

A few counts support this clone. The sample carries other DNA sequences with the same CDR3. The gene calls are TRBV2 and TRBJ2-3; 9 bases map to TRBD1. There are 15 residues in the CDR3. Germline loops: CDR1 SNHLY, CDR2 FYNNEI. The V and J ends lost 4 bases and 0 bases, in that order; junction bases with no gene match: 2. The CDR3 bases are TGTGCCAGCAGTGGAGGGACAGGGAGCACAGATACGCAGTATTTT. Protein product: CASSGGTGSTDTQYF.

The chain has TRBV6-5 and TRBJ1-3, with D unclear. The CDR3 spans 14 residues. Trimming pared 5 bases from V and 1 base from J, leaving 9 bases between. CDR1 and CDR2 (germline): MNHEY, SVGAGI. The CDR3 reads CASSPRVSGNTIYF. In DNA form, the CDR3 reads TGTGCCAGCAGTCCGAGGGTTTCTGGAAACACCATATATTTT.

This rearrangement joins TRBV3-1 (or the pseudogene TRBV3-2) to TRBJ1-1; 12 bases are shared with TRBD1. The length of the CDR3 is 16 residues. The germline V gene encodes CDR1 LGHDT and CDR2 YNNKEL (reference sequence). J was trimmed by 1 base and V by 8 bases; bases with no gene match: 8. The CDR3 bases are TGTGCCAGCCGACCGCGGGACAGGGGGCGGAACACTGAAGCTTTCTTT. This codes for CASRPRDRGRNTEAFF.

This CDR3 reads CASSLPGTGGFHEQFF. The CDR3 nucleotides are TGTGCCAGCAGTTTGCCCGGGACAGGGGGCTTCCATGAGCAGTTCTTC. The chain employs TRBV28 and TRBJ2-1; 12 bases line up with TRBD1. V shed 3 bases, J shed 8 bases, and the junction held 8 bases outside the gene matches. Germline V gives CDR1 MDHEN, CDR2 SYDVKM. CDR3 length: 16 amino acids.

V is TRBV3-1 (or the pseudogene TRBV3-2) and J is TRBJ1-3; D might be TRBD1 (5 bases). Germline V gene lookup returns CDR1 LGHDT and CDR2 YNNKEL (reference sequence). The CDR3 extends over 15 amino acids. Trimming shortened V by 0 bases and J by 4 bases, and 10 bases separated the two germline ends. Here the CDR3 DNA reads TGTGCCAGCAGCCAAGAGGTGGCAGGGGGAAACACCATATATTTT. This encodes CASSQEVAGGNTIYF.

V is TRBV5-1 and J is TRBJ2-1, with 8 bases matching TRBD1. After removal of 5 bases from V and 5 bases from J, the junction contained 6 bases not matched to a gene. Germline CDR1 and CDR2: SGHRS and YFSETQ. The CDR3 spans 14 residues. CDR3 region: CASRSGTGNNEQFF. The CDR3 region has the DNA TGCGCCAGCAGATCCGGGACAGGTAACAATGAGCAGTTCTTC.

This chain links TRBV2 with TRBJ2-2; TRBD1 matches 10 bases. Germline CDR1 SNHLY, CDR2 FYNNEI. The CDR3 loop spans 14 amino acids. V trimming: 7 bases; J trimming: 3 bases; junction bases outside the gene matches: 2. CDR3 loop: CASKGQGDTGELFF. CDR3 DNA sequence: TGTGCCAGCAAAGGACAGGGGGACACCGGGGAGCTGTTTTTT.

V gene TRBV3-1 (or the pseudogene TRBV3-2) combines with J gene TRBJ1-1; no definite D call. V lost 3 bases and J lost 4, with 15 bases in between. Germline values: CDR1 LGHDT, CDR2 YNNKEL (reference sequence). The CDR3 sequence is 15 residues long. CDR3 bases: TGTGCCAGCAGCCATGGACTGGCTTTGGGCACTGAAGCTTTCTTT. Its translation: CASSHGLALGTEAFF.

This clone occurred once. V and J are TRBV6-5 and TRBJ1-1; 7 nucleotides agree with TRBD1. This CDR3 spans 15 amino acids. Unmatched junction bases numbered 7, after V lost 6 bases and J lost 0 bases. CDR1 is MNHEY, CDR2 SVGAGI, per germline. CDR3 in amino acids: CASRHDRVMNTEAFF. Here the CDR3 DNA reads TGTGCCAGCAGACACGACAGGGTCATGAACACTGAAGCTTTCTTT.

The chain is built from TRBV29-1 and TRBJ1-1; TRBD1 is a possible D gene (6 bases). Trimming pared 5 bases from V and 1 base from J, leaving 11 bases between. Germline CDR1 is SQVTM and CDR2 is ANQGSEA. The CDR3 spans 13 residues. CDR3 amino acids: CSVSTQGNTEAFF. The CDR3 nucleotides read TGCAGCGTTAGTACACAGGGGAACACTGAAGCTTTCTTT.

The genes are TRBV4-1 and TRBJ2-1; possible D gene TRBD1, 6 bases. Trimming took 4 bases from V and 4 from J, leaving 14 bases between them. The CDR3 runs to 15 residues. Per the germline V gene, CDR1 is MGHRA and CDR2 is YSYEKL. The CDR3 here is CASSPVRGIYNEQFF. The CDR3 DNA follows: TGCGCCAGCAGCCCGGTAAGGGGGATTTACAATGAGCAGTTCTTC.

This clone was observed a few times. The J gene is TRBJ2-1, the V gene TRBV3-1 (or the pseudogene TRBV3-2); 7 nucleotides align to TRBD2. CDR1 and CDR2 (germline): LGHDT, YNNKEL (reference sequence). This CDR3 is built from 16 residues. With 0 bases clipped from V and 3 bases from J, the junction kept 5 bases outside the gene matches. In nucleotides, the CDR3 is TGTGCCAGCAGCCAAGATGTAAGCGGGATCTACAATGAGCAGTTCTTC. Protein: CASSQDVSGIYNEQFF.